This entry lists 18 T cell receptor beta chains sequenced from one sample in a study of blood T cells in healthy people across ages. Sample-barcoded 5' priming and a J-beta primer mix drove a second PCR of about 7 to 11 cycles. Each CDR3 protein gets one entry after TCRdb re-called the 5' RACE reads with MiXCR. The table lists 1.5 million or so distinct CDR3 sequences, about 42% of them singletons, with about 4% in the top ten. The sequenced sample consisted of blood. All receptors come from a woman under 30 in good health.

Only one count was recorded for this clonotype. Mismatch with germline at one junction end may stem from a read error. CDR3 nucleotide sequence: TGTGCCAGCAGTTTACAGGGGCTAGAAGGAAGCACCATATATTTT. Amino acids: CASSLQGLEGSTIYF. V usage is TRBV6-5 and J usage is TRBJ1-3, with TRBD1 matching 7 bases. The CDR3 loop spans 15 amino acids. Germline CDR1 reads MNHEY; CDR2 reads SVGAGI.

The V and J genes are TRBV4-1 and TRBJ2-1; D is perhaps TRBD1 (6 bases). The DNA end is more similar to TRBJ2-7, so the J call may be wrong. CDR3 length equals 14 residues. Germline assignment: CDR1 MGHRA and CDR2 YSYEKL. Here the CDR3 reads CASSQEDSYNEQYF. CDR3 DNA sequence: TGCGCCAGCAGCCAAGAGGACAGCTACAATGAGCAGTACTTC.

The chain has TRBV30 and TRBJ1-1; D not resolved. Trimming left V 0 bases short and J 5 bases short, with 13 bases between. This CDR3 comprises 14 residues. The V gene's germline CDR1 is GTSNPN and CDR2 SVGIG (reference sequence). CDR3 residues: CAWSVVGFGTEAFF. CDR3 nucleotides: TGTGCCTGGAGTGTAGTTGGGTTTGGAACTGAAGCTTTCTTT.

The rearrangement uses TRBV12-3 or TRBV12-4 and TRBJ2-5; TRBD1 aligns across 8 bases. The end of the DNA fits TRBJ2-7 better, so the J call may be wrong. The CDR3 contains 16 residues. CDR3 sequence: CASSFRRTGSLGEQYF. CDR3 in DNA: TGTGCCAGCAGTTTTCGCCGGACAGGGAGTTTGGGCGAGCAGTACTTC.

The V call is TRBV12-3 or TRBV12-4, the J call TRBJ1-3, with D possibly matching TRBD1 (6 bases). The V end was cut by 5 bases, the J end by 3 bases, with 8 bases between. The CDR3 contains 13 residues. CDR3 sequence: CASSGQFGNTIYF. CDR3 sequence (DNA): TGTGCCAGCAGTGGACAGTTTGGAAACACCATATATTTT.

This clonotype turned up a few times. V is TRBV7-8 and J is TRBJ2-1, with 9 bases identical to TRBD2. The V gene's germline CDR1 is SGHVS and CDR2 FQNEAQ. Unmatched junction bases numbered 12, after V lost 5 bases and J lost 4 bases. The CDR3 sequence is 17 residues long. The chain's CDR3 is CASSLWGSGGLYNEQFF. The CDR3 nucleotides read TGTGCCAGCAGCCTCTGGGGCAGCGGGGGGCTATACAATGAGCAGTTCTTC.

The V and J genes are TRBV7-8 and TRBJ1-6, with a tentative D call TRBD1 (5 bases). Germline V lookup: CDR1 SGHVS, CDR2 FQNEAQ. V was cut by 5 bases and J by 12 bases, with 17 bases left in between. The CDR3 covers 14 residues. CDR3 loop: CASSVSSSGGPLHF. The CDR3 DNA follows: TGTGCCAGCAGCGTAAGTTCGTCGGGGGGACCCCTCCACTTT.

The chain is built from TRBV6-2 or TRBV6-3 and TRBJ2-1; D is unresolved. This CDR3 has 13 amino acids. The V gene lost 2 bases and the J gene lost 10 bases, with 12 bases spanning the gap. Germline lookup yields CDR1 MNHEY and CDR2 SVGEGT. The CDR3 sequence: CASSYNLVAEQFF. CDR3 DNA sequence: TGTGCCAGCAGTTACAACTTGGTCGCCGAGCAGTTCTTC.

This clonotype was seen a handful of times. V gene TRBV5-5 combines with J gene TRBJ1-4; the match to TRBD1 covers 7 bases. J lost 4 bases, V lost 4 bases, and 10 bases had no gene match. The CDR3 runs to 16 residues. CDR1 SGHKS and CDR2 YYEKEE come from the germline V gene (reference sequence). The CDR3 nucleotides read TGTGCCAGCAGCCACTGGACAGGCCCCGATAATGAAAAACTGTTTTTT. This translates into CASSHWTGPDNEKLFF.

Turning to this clonotype: Mismatch with germline at one junction end may stem from a read error. The chain couples TRBV11-2 to TRBJ2-5; D unclear. CDR1 and CDR2 from the germline V gene are SGHAT and FQNNGV. The CDR3 totals 14 residues. The CDR3 nucleotides read TGTACCAGCAGCTTCGGTGGTTTTCTAGAGGCCCAGTACTTC. The encoded protein is CTSSFGGFLEAQYF.

The chain combines TRBV7-2 with TRBJ1-5; D ambiguous. CDR3 length: 15 amino acids. V dropped 5 bases and J dropped 0 bases, with 11 bases sitting between them. Germline-derived CDR1 and CDR2 are SGHTA and FQGNSA. CDR3 bases: TGTGCCAGCAGCCCTACACCTTATAGCAATCAGCCCCAGCATTTT. Amino acids: CASSPTPYSNQPQHF.

The V gene is TRBV4-3, the J gene TRBJ2-5, with D perhaps TRBD1 (5 bases). Judging by the DNA end, TRBJ2-7 fits better; the J call may be wrong. The germline V gene has CDR1 LGHNA and CDR2 YSLEER. The CDR3 covers 16 residues. The CDR3 sequence is CASSQDRVLGLYEQYF. CDR3 sequence (DNA): TGCGCCAGCAGCCAAGACAGGGTTTTAGGTTTGTACGAGCAGTACTTC.

The chain is built from TRBV20-1 and TRBJ2-5; D is uncertain. The CDR3 totals 13 residues. Trimming pared 1 base from V and 3 bases from J, leaving 9 bases between. Germline CDR1 and CDR2: DFQATT and SNEGSKA (reference sequence). CDR3: CSARVGSKETQYF. The CDR3 coding sequence is TGCAGTGCTAGAGTGGGCAGCAAAGAGACCCAGTACTTC.

This clonotype was counted only a few times. The chain couples TRBV6-2 or TRBV6-3 to TRBJ2-5; D may be TRBD2 (5 bases). This CDR3 comprises 17 residues. The V gene lost 7 bases and the J gene lost 1 base, with 22 bases spanning the gap. Germline V CDR1 and CDR2: MNHEY, SVGEGT. As DNA, the CDR3 is TGTGCCAGCACTCTCTACGCTCCGGCGGGCCCCCAAGAGACCCAGTACTTC. Its translation: CASTLYAPAGPQETQYF.

The chain uses TRBV27 and TRBJ2-1; tentatively, D is TRBD1 (6 bases). The CDR3 runs to 18 residues. Trimming pared 4 bases from V and 4 bases from J, leaving 23 bases between. CDR1 is MNHEY, CDR2 SMNVEV, per germline (reference sequence). For the CDR3, the DNA is TGTGCCAGCAGTTCGCTCTATGGGGCAGGGGATCTGTACAATGAGCAGTTCTTC. Amino acid sequence: CASSSLYGAGDLYNEQFF.

The chain links TRBV11-1 to TRBJ2-1; weak D call: TRBD1 (5 bases). V was shortened by 6 bases and J by 8 bases, with 14 bases between the two germline ends. The CDR3 extends over 13 amino acids. CDR1 is SGHAT and CDR2 is FQDESV in the germline V gene (reference sequence). The DNA for the CDR3 is TGTGCCAGCAGGACTGACAGTGGGTATGAGCAGTTCTTC. Its translation is CASRTDSGYEQFF. Using reference TRBV11-1 and TRBJ2-1 for the parts outside the CDR3, the full variable domain is EAEVAQSPRYKITEKSQAVAFWCDPISGHATLYWYRQILGQGPELLVQFQDESVVDDSQLPKDRFSAERLKGVDSTLKIQPAELGDSAMYLCASRTDSGYEQFFGPGTRLTVL.

The V and J genes are TRBV6-6 and TRBJ1-4, with TRBD1 matching 12 bases. CDR3 length: 16 amino acids. J gave up 2 bases and V 6 bases, and 4 bases lay outside the gene matches. Germline CDR1 and CDR2: MNHNY and SVGAGI (reference sequence). CDR3 nucleotides: TGTGCCAGCAGACCGGGACAGGGGGCCACTAATGAAAAACTGTTTTTT. It encodes CASRPGQGATNEKLFF.

This clonotype was counted a few times. The CDR3: CSAQSDRGRDGYTF. In DNA form, the CDR3 reads TGCAGCGCCCAATCGGACAGGGGGCGGGATGGCTACACCTTC. The chain combines TRBV29-1 with TRBJ1-2; TRBD1 aligns across 11 bases. The CDR3 totals 14 residues. CDR1 is SQVTM and CDR2 is ANQGSEA in the germline V gene. V dropped 7 bases and J dropped 6; count of bases not matched to a gene: 10.